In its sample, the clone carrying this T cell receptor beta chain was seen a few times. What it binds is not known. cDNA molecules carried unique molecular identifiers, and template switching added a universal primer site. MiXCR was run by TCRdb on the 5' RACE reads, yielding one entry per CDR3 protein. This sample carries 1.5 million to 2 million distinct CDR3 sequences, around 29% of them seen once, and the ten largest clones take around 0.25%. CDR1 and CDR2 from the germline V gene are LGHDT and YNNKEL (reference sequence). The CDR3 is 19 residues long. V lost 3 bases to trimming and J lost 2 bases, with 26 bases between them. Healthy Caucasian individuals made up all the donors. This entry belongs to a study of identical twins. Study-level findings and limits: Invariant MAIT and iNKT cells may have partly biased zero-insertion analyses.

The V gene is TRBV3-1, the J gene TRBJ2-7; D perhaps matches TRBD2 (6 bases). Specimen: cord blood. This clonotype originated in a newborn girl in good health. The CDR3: CASSQPRERAILPPYEQYF. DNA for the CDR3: TGTGCCAGCAGCCAGCCTCGGGAGCGGGCAATCCTGCCTCCCTACGAGCAGTACTTC.